Listed below are T cell receptor beta chains from one sample, sequenced in a study of cytomegalovirus exposure and HLA in healthy donors. Method: immunoSEQ multiplex PCR; TCRdb's copy keeps in-frame clones and lacks some. The sample comprises 100,000 to 130,000 clones, 60% to 80% of which are singletons, and less than 2.5% rests with the top ten. The source material was PBMCs. The source is a man between 18 and 29 years old in good health and CMV-seronegative. The CDR3 runs from the conserved cysteine through the conserved F or W. D genes are given only for firm matches. The size field is filled for only some rows; it gives once, few, many or a size class.

abundance: NA; j_gene: TRBJ2-3; len: 17; v_gene: TRBV4-3; d_gene: TRBD2; CDR3nt: TGCGCCAGCAGCCGCCAGGGAACTAGCGGGGGTACAGATACGCAGTATTTT; CDR3aa: CASSRQGTSGGTDTQYF
abundance: NA; j_gene: TRBJ2-2; len: 16; v_gene: TRBV4-2; d_gene: NA; CDR3nt: TGTGCCAGCAGCAAAATAGCGGAAACGAACACCGGGGAGCTGTTTTTT; CDR3aa: CASSKIAETNTGELFF
abundance: NA; j_gene: TRBJ2-5; len: 15; v_gene: TRBV28; d_gene: TRBD2; CDR3nt: TGTGCCAGCAGGCAACTAGCGGGGACACAAGAGACCCAGTACTTC; CDR3aa: CASRQLAGTQETQYF
abundance: NA; j_gene: TRBJ1-1; len: 12; v_gene: TRBV11-2; d_gene: NA; CDR3nt: TGTGCCAGCAGCTTAGCCGGCACTGAAGCTTTCTTT; CDR3aa: CASSLAGTEAFF
abundance: NA; j_gene: TRBJ2-3; len: 15; v_gene: TRBV5-1; d_gene: TRBD1; CDR3nt: TGCGCCAGCAGCGTCGGGACAGTTAGCACAGATACGCAGTATTTT; CDR3aa: CASSVGTVSTDTQYF
abundance: NA; j_gene: TRBJ2-5; len: 18; v_gene: TRBV5-4; d_gene: NA; CDR3nt: TGTGCCAGCAGACCCAAACCTGGCGCCGGGGGGCCTCGGGAGACCCAGTACTTC; CDR3aa: CASRPKPGAGGPRETQYF
abundance: NA; j_gene: TRBJ2-4; len: 18; v_gene: TRBV6-7; d_gene: NA; CDR3nt: TGTGCCAGCAGTTACTCGAAGGGGGGGGCCCCGCCGAGAAACATTCAGTACTTC; CDR3aa: CASSYSKGGAPPRNIQYF
abundance: NA; j_gene: TRBJ2-7; len: 15; v_gene: TRBV4-2; d_gene: TRBD1; CDR3nt: TGTGCCAGCAGCCAAGCAGCAGGACAGGCTACCGAGCAGTACTTC; CDR3aa: CASSQAAGQATEQYF
abundance: NA; j_gene: TRBJ2-2; len: 12; v_gene: TRBV7-3; d_gene: NA; CDR3nt: TGTGCCAGCAGCCCCTCTAGCGGGGAGCTGTTTTTT; CDR3aa: CASSPSSGELFF
abundance: NA; j_gene: TRBJ1-1; len: 18; v_gene: TRBV18; d_gene: NA; CDR3nt: TGTGCCAGCTCACCACCTAGAGCGCGGGGCACGATGAACACTGAAGCTTTCTTT; CDR3aa: CASSPPRARGTMNTEAFF
abundance: NA; j_gene: TRBJ2-6; len: 19; v_gene: TRBV5-5; d_gene: TRBD1; CDR3nt: TGTGCCAGCAGCCCATTACCGGGACAGGGGGCTTCTGGGGCCAACGTCCTGACTTTC; CDR3aa: CASSPLPGQGASGANVLTF
abundance: few; j_gene: TRBJ1-5; len: 14; v_gene: TRBV7-6; d_gene: NA; CDR3nt: TGTGCCAGCAGCCGGGACATCGGCAATCAGCCCCAGCATTTT; CDR3aa: CASSRDIGNQPQHF
abundance: NA; j_gene: TRBJ2-7; len: 14; v_gene: TRBV25-1; d_gene: NA; CDR3nt: TGTGCCAGCAGTGCCCGGGAAAGCTCCTACGAGCAGTACTTC; CDR3aa: CASSARESSYEQYF
abundance: NA; j_gene: TRBJ2-3; len: 15; v_gene: TRBV7-8; d_gene: NA; CDR3nt: TGTGCCAGCAGCTTATCCGGGGGACGGATAGATACGCAGTATTTT; CDR3aa: CASSLSGGRIDTQYF
abundance: NA; j_gene: TRBJ1-6; len: 12; v_gene: TRBV18; d_gene: NA; CDR3nt: TGTGCCAGCTGGGCGTCGGGGGTCCCCCTCCACTTT; CDR3aa: CASWASGVPLHF
abundance: NA; j_gene: TRBJ2-7; len: 14; v_gene: TRBV19; d_gene: NA; CDR3nt: TGTGCCAGTAGTTTCGCCGGGTCGATCTACGAGCAGTACTTC; CDR3aa: CASSFAGSIYEQYF
abundance: NA; j_gene: TRBJ1-2; len: 14; v_gene: TRBV19; d_gene: TRBD1; CDR3nt: TGTGCCAGTTTGGGGACAGGGGTGAACTATGGCTACACCTTC; CDR3aa: CASLGTGVNYGYTF
abundance: NA; j_gene: TRBJ2-1; len: 14; v_gene: TRBV7-3; d_gene: TRBD2; CDR3nt: TGTGCCAGCGCGGAGCGGGGGAGAAGCAATGAGCAGTTCTTC; CDR3aa: CASAERGRSNEQFF
abundance: NA; j_gene: TRBJ1-4; len: 14; v_gene: TRBV28; d_gene: NA; CDR3nt: TGTGCCAGCAGTGCCCCGACAGAGAATGAAAAACTGTTTTTT; CDR3aa: CASSAPTENEKLFF
abundance: NA; j_gene: TRBJ2-5; len: 15; v_gene: TRBV6-1; d_gene: NA; CDR3nt: TGTGCCAGCGAAAAAGGGGGAGGGGGGCTGGAGACCCAGTACTTC; CDR3aa: CASEKGGGGLETQYF
abundance: few; j_gene: TRBJ1-1; len: 15; v_gene: TRBV7-9; d_gene: NA; CDR3nt: TGTGCCAGCAGCCCCCAGACAGTGGCGAACACTGAAGCTTTCTTT; CDR3aa: CASSPQTVANTEAFF
abundance: NA; j_gene: TRBJ2-5; len: 13; v_gene: TRBV27; d_gene: NA; CDR3nt: TGTGCCAGCAGTTTAATGGGTGAGGGGACCCAGTACTTC; CDR3aa: CASSLMGEGTQYF
abundance: NA; j_gene: TRBJ2-5; len: 14; v_gene: TRBV5-1; d_gene: NA; CDR3nt: TGCGCCAGCAGCTTGGAGAGGTCCCAAGAGACCCAGTACTTC; CDR3aa: CASSLERSQETQYF
abundance: once; j_gene: TRBJ1-2; len: 12; v_gene: TRBV5-4; d_gene: TRBD1; CDR3nt: TGTGCCAGCGGTCGGGACAGATGGGTCTACACCTTC; CDR3aa: CASGRDRWVYTF
abundance: NA; j_gene: TRBJ2-7; len: 15; v_gene: TRBV28; d_gene: TRBD2; CDR3nt: TGTGCCAGCAGTTTCTCGGGGGGGGGTTATAGCGAGCAGTACTTC; CDR3aa: CASSFSGGGYSEQYF
abundance: NA; j_gene: TRBJ2-5; len: 16; v_gene: TRBV5-1; d_gene: TRBD1; CDR3nt: TGCGCCAGCAGCCTGACCGGGGATGCAGGGGGCGAGACCCAGTACTTC; CDR3aa: CASSLTGDAGGETQYF
abundance: NA; j_gene: TRBJ2-7; len: 17; v_gene: TRBV21-1; d_gene: NA; CDR3nt: TGTGCCAGCAGCAAACCGGCCACCGGGACAGGGGGGAAGGAGCAGTACTTC; CDR3aa: CASSKPATGTGGKEQYF
abundance: NA; j_gene: TRBJ1-5; len: 13; v_gene: TRBV6-1; d_gene: NA; CDR3nt: TGTGCCAGCAGACCAACAGGGAGTCAGCCCCAGCATTTT; CDR3aa: CASRPTGSQPQHF
abundance: NA; j_gene: TRBJ2-2; len: 14; v_gene: TRBV5-1; d_gene: TRBD1; CDR3nt: TGCGCCAGCAGCTTGGGACAGGGCCCCGGGGAGCTGTTTTTT; CDR3aa: CASSLGQGPGELFF
abundance: NA; j_gene: TRBJ1-1; len: 15; v_gene: TRBV7-2; d_gene: TRBD1; CDR3nt: TGTGCCAGCAGCACCCGGGACAGGGGAGGGACTGAAGCTTTCTTT; CDR3aa: CASSTRDRGGTEAFF
abundance: NA; j_gene: TRBJ1-2; len: 13; v_gene: TRBV19; d_gene: NA; CDR3nt: TGTGCCAGTAGTCGAACAATTTTGGATGGCTACACCTTC; CDR3aa: CASSRTILDGYTF
abundance: NA; j_gene: TRBJ1-4; len: 15; v_gene: TRBV14; d_gene: NA; CDR3nt: TGTGCCAGCAGCCAAGCGCTCAGGGTTAATGAAAAACTGTTTTTT; CDR3aa: CASSQALRVNEKLFF
abundance: once; j_gene: TRBJ1-5; len: 15; v_gene: TRBV2; d_gene: TRBD1; CDR3nt: TGTGCCAGCAGAGGGGGCGGACAAAGGGACCAGCCCCAGCATTTT; CDR3aa: CASRGGGQRDQPQHF
abundance: NA; j_gene: TRBJ2-2; len: 14; v_gene: TRBV5-4; d_gene: TRBD2; CDR3nt: TGTGCCAGCAGCATAGCGGGGGGCACCGGGGAGCTGTTTTTT; CDR3aa: CASSIAGGTGELFF
abundance: NA; j_gene: TRBJ2-3; len: 18; v_gene: TRBV28; d_gene: TRBD1; CDR3nt: TGTGCCAGCAGTCGGACAGGGGGTCGGTCGGGCGGCACAGATACGCAGTATTTT; CDR3aa: CASSRTGGRSGGTDTQYF
abundance: NA; j_gene: TRBJ2-1; len: 17; v_gene: TRBV25-1; d_gene: NA; CDR3nt: TGTGCCAGCAGTATTGTAGGTCGGGTGAGCTCCTACAATGAGCAGTTCTTC; CDR3aa: CASSIVGRVSSYNEQFF
abundance: few; j_gene: TRBJ1-1; len: 13; v_gene: TRBV5-1; d_gene: NA; CDR3nt: TGCGCCAGCAGCTTGCAACGGGGCACTGAAGCTTTCTTT; CDR3aa: CASSLQRGTEAFF
abundance: NA; j_gene: TRBJ2-3; len: 15; v_gene: TRBV7-8; d_gene: NA; CDR3nt: TGTGCCAGCAGCCCTATCGGGGGGCGCACAGATACGCAGTATTTT; CDR3aa: CASSPIGGRTDTQYF
abundance: NA; j_gene: TRBJ1-5; len: 15; v_gene: TRBV5-1; d_gene: TRBD1; CDR3nt: TGCGCCAGCAGCTTGGACAGGGGGGTTAATCAGCCCCAGCATTTT; CDR3aa: CASSLDRGVNQPQHF
abundance: NA; j_gene: TRBJ2-2; len: 15; v_gene: TRBV7-3; d_gene: NA; CDR3nt: TGTGCCAGCAGCCGCGACAGGTTGAACACCGGGGAGCTGTTTTTT; CDR3aa: CASSRDRLNTGELFF
abundance: NA; j_gene: TRBJ1-1; len: 14; v_gene: TRBV27; d_gene: TRBD1; CDR3nt: TGTGCCAGCACACCACCCGACAGGGATGGTGTAGCTTTCTTT; CDR3aa: CASTPPDRDGVAFF
abundance: NA; j_gene: TRBJ2-3; len: 15; v_gene: TRBV4-2; d_gene: NA; CDR3nt: TGTGCCAGCAGCCAAGATCGGCAGGGTGCCGATACGCAGTATTTT; CDR3aa: CASSQDRQGADTQYF
abundance: NA; j_gene: TRBJ1-6; len: 17; v_gene: TRBV4-1; d_gene: TRBD1; CDR3nt: TGCGCCAGCAGCCAAGGGACAGGGGGTAGCGCCCATTCACCCCTCCACTTT; CDR3aa: CASSQGTGGSAHSPLHF
abundance: NA; j_gene: TRBJ2-1; len: 17; v_gene: TRBV19; d_gene: TRBD2; CDR3nt: TGTGCCAGTAGTATCATCCTACTAGCGGGGGGGAGGGATGAGCAGTTCTTC; CDR3aa: CASSIILLAGGRDEQFF
abundance: NA; j_gene: TRBJ2-1; len: 16; v_gene: TRBV2; d_gene: NA; CDR3nt: TGTGCCAGCAGGGCCAAGGGGCGTGGCCCCTACAATGAGCAGTTCTTC; CDR3aa: CASRAKGRGPYNEQFF
abundance: few; j_gene: TRBJ1-1; len: 13; v_gene: TRBV6-4; d_gene: TRBD1; CDR3nt: TGTGCCAGCAGTACAGGGGAGAACACTGAAGCTTTCTTT; CDR3aa: CASSTGENTEAFF
abundance: NA; j_gene: TRBJ2-3; len: 16; v_gene: TRBV19; d_gene: TRBD2; CDR3nt: TGTGCCAGTAGTATTACGCCTAGCGGCCGCACAGATACGCAGTATTTT; CDR3aa: CASSITPSGRTDTQYF
abundance: NA; j_gene: TRBJ2-7; len: 12; v_gene: TRBV18; d_gene: NA; CDR3nt: TGTGCCAGCTCAGTGACAGAATACGAGCAGTACTTC; CDR3aa: CASSVTEYEQYF
abundance: NA; j_gene: TRBJ2-3; len: 16; v_gene: TRBV5-4; d_gene: TRBD1; CDR3nt: TGTGCCAGCAGCTTGGGGGACAGGGGGTACCCAGATACGCAGTATTTT; CDR3aa: CASSLGDRGYPDTQYF
abundance: NA; j_gene: TRBJ2-2; len: 14; v_gene: TRBV6-1; d_gene: NA; CDR3nt: TGTGCCAGCAGTGAAGGCAGGGTTTGGGGGGAGCTGTTTTTT; CDR3aa: CASSEGRVWGELFF
abundance: NA; j_gene: TRBJ2-5; len: 15; v_gene: TRBV6-5; d_gene: TRBD1; CDR3nt: TGTGCCAGCAGTTTAGACAGGGGTTTGCGGGAGACCCAGTACTTC; CDR3aa: CASSLDRGLRETQYF
abundance: once; j_gene: TRBJ1-1; len: 18; v_gene: TRBV18; d_gene: NA; CDR3nt: TGTGCCAGCTCCCGGCTGGCGGGGGAAGATGGTATAAACACTGAAGCTTTCTTT; CDR3aa: CASSRLAGEDGINTEAFF